This T cell receptor beta chain originates from a study of cytomegalovirus exposure and HLA in healthy donors. Study-wide results and caveats: In a later analysis, DRB1 alleles had the most associated TCRs; HLA-C alleles the fewest. For TCR beta chains, V- and J-gene trimming was later linked to a missense DCLRE1C variant.

The V segment lost 8 bases and the J segment 5 bases; nucleotides outside the gene matches: 11. Germline-derived CDR1 and CDR2 are MDHEN and SYDVKM. This CDR3 is built from 14 residues. Concerning this clone itself: Its antigen is unknown.

The donors were healthy bone marrow donors. In the PCR, 60 Vbeta and 13 Jbeta primers were used. The protocol was immunoSEQ multiplex PCR, while the TCRdb copy is restricted to in-frame clones and leaves out a portion. In the table there are 85,000 to 100,000 clones, about 89% of which are singletons. The V call is TRBV28, the J call TRBJ2-7; the match to TRBD2 covers 8 bases. The sequence came from a man aged 30 to 39 in good health and CMV-seropositive. The specimen sequenced was PBMCs. The CDR3 region is CASRPREGVDEQYF. CDR3 bases: TGTGCCAGCCGACCTCGGGAGGGGGTCGACGAGCAGTACTTC.